This paragraph reports one TCR beta chain. Its target is not known. The sample belongs to a study of T cell responses to AZD1222 COVID-19 vaccine. Generated by immunoSEQ multiplex PCR, the TCRdb table keeps only in-frame clones and is missing some. The sample contains over 100,000 clones, about 88% of which appear only once. General study points: The peak T cell response came first, and repertoires were sampled only after it. The breadth and depth of Spike-specific TCRs increased once two AZD1222 doses had been given. In the spike-specific TCR repertoire, nearly half reportedly target unmutated variant regions.

The CDR3 covers 18 residues. Germline lookup yields CDR1 LGHDT and CDR2 YNNKEL (reference sequence). J was trimmed by 10 bases and V by 2 bases; bases with no gene match: 17. V usage is TRBV3-1 (or the pseudogene TRBV3-2) and J usage is TRBJ2-1; 10 bases align to TRBD2. The sequences come from peripheral blood, collected on day 0 of AZD1222 vaccination. The TCR comes from an adult in good health. CDR3 in DNA: TGTGCCAGCAGCCAACAACCGCCGGGACTAGCGAGCACAGGGGAGCAGTTCTTC. Its protein product is CASSQQPPGLASTGEQFF.